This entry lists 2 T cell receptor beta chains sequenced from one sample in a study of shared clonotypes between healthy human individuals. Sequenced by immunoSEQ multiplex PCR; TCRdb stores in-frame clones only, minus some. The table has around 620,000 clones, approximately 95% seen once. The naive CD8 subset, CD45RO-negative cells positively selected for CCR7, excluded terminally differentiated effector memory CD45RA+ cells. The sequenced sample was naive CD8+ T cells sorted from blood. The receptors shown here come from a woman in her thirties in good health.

The CDR3 sequence is CASSTGQGDYEQYF. In DNA form, the CDR3 reads TGTGCCAGCAGTACGGGACAGGGAGACTACGAGCAGTACTTC. V gene TRBV28 combines with J gene TRBJ2-7; 9 bases are a match to TRBD1. The V segment lost 5 bases and the J segment 3 bases; nucleotides outside the gene matches: 5. The CDR3 has 14 amino acids. CDR1 is MDHEN and CDR2 is SYDVKM in the germline V gene.

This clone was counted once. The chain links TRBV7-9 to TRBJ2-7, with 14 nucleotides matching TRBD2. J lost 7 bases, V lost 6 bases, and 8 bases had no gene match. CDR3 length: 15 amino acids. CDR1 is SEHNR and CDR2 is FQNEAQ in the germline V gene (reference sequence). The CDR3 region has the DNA TGTGCCAGCAGACTTGGGACTAGCGGGAGTCAAGAGCAGTACTTC. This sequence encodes CASRLGTSGSQEQYF.